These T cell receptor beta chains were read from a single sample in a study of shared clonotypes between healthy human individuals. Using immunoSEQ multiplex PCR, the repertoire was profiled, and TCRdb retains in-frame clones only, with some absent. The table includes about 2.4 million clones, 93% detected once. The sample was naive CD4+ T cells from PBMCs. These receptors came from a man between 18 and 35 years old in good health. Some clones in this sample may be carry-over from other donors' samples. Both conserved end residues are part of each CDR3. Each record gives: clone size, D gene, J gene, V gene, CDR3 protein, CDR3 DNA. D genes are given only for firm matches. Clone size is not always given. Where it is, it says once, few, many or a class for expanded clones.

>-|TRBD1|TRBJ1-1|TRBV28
CASSQIGQGAKNTEAFF
TGTGCCAGCAGCCAAATCGGACAGGGAGCTAAGAACACTGAAGCTTTCTTT
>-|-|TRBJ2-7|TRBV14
CASSQEWDGVYEQYF
TGTGCCAGCAGCCAAGAATGGGACGGAGTTTACGAGCAGTACTTC
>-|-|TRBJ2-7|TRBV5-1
CASSLYRYYEQYF
TGCGCCAGCAGCTTGTACAGATACTACGAGCAGTACTTC
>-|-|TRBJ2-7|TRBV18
CASSTGAYEQYF
TGTGCCAGCTCAACCGGGGCCTACGAGCAGTACTTC
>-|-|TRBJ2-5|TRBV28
CASRIGPRETQYF
TGTGCCAGCAGAATCGGGCCGCGAGAGACCCAGTACTTC
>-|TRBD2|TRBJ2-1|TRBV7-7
CASSLAAGGAYNEQFF
TGTGCCAGCAGCTTAGCGGCGGGGGGGGCCTACAATGAGCAGTTCTTC
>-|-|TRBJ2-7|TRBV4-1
CASSQAGAVSYEQYF
TGCGCCAGCAGCCAAGCGGGAGCGGTATCCTACGAGCAGTACTTC
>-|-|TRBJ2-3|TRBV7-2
CASSLARSTDTQYF
TGTGCCAGCAGCTTAGCTAGAAGCACAGATACGCAGTATTTT
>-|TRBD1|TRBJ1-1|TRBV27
CASSLSMWTGALNTEAFF
TGTGCCAGCAGTTTATCGATGTGGACAGGGGCCTTGAACACTGAAGCTTTCTTT
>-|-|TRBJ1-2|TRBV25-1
CASSVQGWNGYTF
TGTGCCAGCAGTGTTCAGGGATGGAATGGCTACACCTTC
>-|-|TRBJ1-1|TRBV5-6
CASSPSRTLNTEAFF
TGTGCCAGCAGCCCCTCCCGGACCCTGAACACTGAAGCTTTCTTT
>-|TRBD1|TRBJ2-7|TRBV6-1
CASSVWTGGNYEQYF
TGTGCCAGCAGTGTATGGACAGGGGGAAATTACGAGCAGTACTTC
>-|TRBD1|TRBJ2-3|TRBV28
CASADRGPRTDTQYF
TGTGCCAGTGCGGACAGGGGGCCTCGCACAGATACGCAGTATTTT
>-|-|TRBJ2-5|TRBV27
CASILDGRETQYF
TGTGCCAGCATATTGGACGGTAGGGAGACCCAGTACTTC
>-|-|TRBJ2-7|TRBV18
CASSPPGLYEQYF
TGTGCCAGCTCACCACCTGGTCTTTACGAGCAGTACTTC
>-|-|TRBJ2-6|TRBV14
CASSQDIALGAKTF
TGTGCCAGCAGCCAAGATATAGCCCTGGGGGCCAAAACTTTC
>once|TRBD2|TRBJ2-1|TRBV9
CASSVGGSGYNEQFF
TGTGCCAGCAGCGTCGGCGGGAGTGGGTACAATGAGCAGTTCTTC
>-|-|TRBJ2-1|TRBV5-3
CARSFALHRALYNEQFF
TGTGCCAGAAGCTTCGCCCTACACAGGGCCCTCTACAATGAGCAGTTCTTC
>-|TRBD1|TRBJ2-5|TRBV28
CASGTGDWETQYF
TGTGCCAGCGGCACAGGGGATTGGGAGACCCAGTACTTC
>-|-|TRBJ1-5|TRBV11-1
CASSTCNQPQHF
TGTGCCAGCAGCACATGCAATCAGCCCCAGCATTTT
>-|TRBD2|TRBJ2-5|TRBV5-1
CASSAWGLAGLETQYF
TGCGCCAGCAGCGCCTGGGGGCTAGCGGGACTAGAGACCCAGTACTTC
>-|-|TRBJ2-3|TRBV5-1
CASSHTLPDTQYF
TGCGCCAGCAGCCACACCCTACCAGATACGCAGTATTTT
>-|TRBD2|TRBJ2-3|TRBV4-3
CASSQIGLAGVTDTQYF
TGCGCCAGCAGCCAAATCGGACTAGCGGGCGTCACAGATACGCAGTATTTT
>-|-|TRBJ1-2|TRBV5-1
CASSFDANYGYTF
TGCGCCAGCAGCTTCGACGCTAACTATGGCTACACCTTC
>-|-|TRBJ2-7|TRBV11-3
CASSLGSRYEQYF
TGTGCCAGCAGCTTAGGATCACGATACGAGCAGTACTTC
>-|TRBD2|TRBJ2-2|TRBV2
CASTRREGLYTGELFF
TGTGCCAGCACGCGGCGGGAGGGCCTGTACACCGGGGAGCTGTTTTTT
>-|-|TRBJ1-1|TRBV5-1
CASSWGFGSKNTEAFF
TGCGCCAGCAGCTGGGGGTTTGGCAGTAAGAACACTGAAGCTTTCTTT
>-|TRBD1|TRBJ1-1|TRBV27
CANSLGTGNTEAFF
TGTGCCAACAGTTTGGGGACAGGAAACACTGAAGCTTTCTTT
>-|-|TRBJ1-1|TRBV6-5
CASSIAHLNTEAFF
TGTGCCAGCAGTATCGCCCATTTGAACACTGAAGCTTTCTTT
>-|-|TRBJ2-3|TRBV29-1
CSVEVGGSDTQYF
TGCAGCGTTGAAGTAGGGGGGTCAGATACGCAGTATTTT
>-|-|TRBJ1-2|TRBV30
CAWSVSGYGYTF
TGTGCCTGGAGTGTGTCCGGCTATGGCTACACCTTC
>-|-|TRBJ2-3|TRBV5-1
CASMESSRSADTQYF
TGCGCCAGCATGGAGTCCAGTAGGTCCGCAGATACGCAGTATTTT
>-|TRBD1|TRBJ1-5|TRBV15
CATSRDGQGSDQPQHF
TGTGCCACCAGCAGAGATGGACAGGGATCCGATCAGCCCCAGCATTTT
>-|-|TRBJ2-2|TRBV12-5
CASGPLGNRELFF
TGTGCTAGTGGTCCATTGGGTAATCGGGAGCTGTTTTTT
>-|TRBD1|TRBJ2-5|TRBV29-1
CSVDEPTGGRETQYF
TGCAGCGTTGACGAACCGACAGGGGGCAGGGAGACCCAGTACTTC
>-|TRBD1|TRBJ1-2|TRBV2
CASIRDRNNYGYTF
TGTGCCAGCATAAGGGACAGGAATAACTATGGCTACACCTTC
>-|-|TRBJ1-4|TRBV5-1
CASSLSTGNEKLFF
TGCGCCAGCAGCTTGAGCACAGGGAACGAAAAACTGTTTTTT